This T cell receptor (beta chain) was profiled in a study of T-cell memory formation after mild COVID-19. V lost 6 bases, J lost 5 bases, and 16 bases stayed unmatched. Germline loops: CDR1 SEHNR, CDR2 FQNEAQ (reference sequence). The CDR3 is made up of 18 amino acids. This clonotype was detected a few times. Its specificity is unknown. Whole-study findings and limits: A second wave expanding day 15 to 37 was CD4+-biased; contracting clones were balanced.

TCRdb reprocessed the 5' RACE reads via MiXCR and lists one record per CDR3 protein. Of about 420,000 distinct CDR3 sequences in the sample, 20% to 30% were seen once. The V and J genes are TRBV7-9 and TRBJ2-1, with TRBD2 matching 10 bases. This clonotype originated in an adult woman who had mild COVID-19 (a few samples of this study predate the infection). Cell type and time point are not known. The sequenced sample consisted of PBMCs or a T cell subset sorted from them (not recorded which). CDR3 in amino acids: CASRPLLASGRVNNEQFF. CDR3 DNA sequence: TGTGCCAGCAGACCTCTGCTGGCTAGCGGGAGAGTCAACAATGAGCAGTTCTTC.